This T cell receptor beta chain emerged from a study of monozygotic twins with cystic fibrosis. TCRdb's table, derived via immunoSEQ multiplex PCR, lists solely in-frame clones and lacks some. The sample has 30,000 to 40,000 clones; roughly 97% are singletons. CDR1 is GTSNPN and CDR2 is SVGIG in the germline V gene (reference sequence). Trimming cost V 0 bases and J 2 bases; bases outside gene matches: 17. This CDR3 comprises 21 residues. The sample comprised blood. The TCR sequence derives from a girl aged 2 to 9 with cystic fibrosis. This chain connects TRBV30 to TRBJ2-6, with 9 bases lining up with TRBD2. The CDR3 bases are TGTGCCTGGAGTGTATATATGGTGATGGTCGCGGGAGGGGCTGGGGCCAACGTCCTGACTTTC. Translated, it gives CAWSVYMVMVAGGAGANVLTF.